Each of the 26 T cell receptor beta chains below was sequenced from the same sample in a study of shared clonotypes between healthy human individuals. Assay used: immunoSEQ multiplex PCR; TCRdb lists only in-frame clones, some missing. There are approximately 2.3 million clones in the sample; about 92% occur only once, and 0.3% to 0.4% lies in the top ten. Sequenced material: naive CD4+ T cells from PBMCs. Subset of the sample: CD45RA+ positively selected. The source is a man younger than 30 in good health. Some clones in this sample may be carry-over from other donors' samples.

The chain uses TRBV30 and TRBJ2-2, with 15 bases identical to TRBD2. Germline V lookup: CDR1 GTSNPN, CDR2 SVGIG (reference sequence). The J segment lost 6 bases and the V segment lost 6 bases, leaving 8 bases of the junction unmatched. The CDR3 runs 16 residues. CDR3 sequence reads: CACDPGLAGGPGELFF. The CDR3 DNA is TGTGCCTGCGACCCGGGACTAGCGGGAGGACCCGGGGAGCTGTTTTTT. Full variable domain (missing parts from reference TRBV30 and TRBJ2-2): SQTIHQWPATLVQPVGSPLSLECTVEGTSNPNLYWYRQAAGRGLQLLFYSVGIGQISSEVPQNLSASRPQDRQFILSSKKLLLSDSGFYLCACDPGLAGGPGELFFGEGSRLTVL.

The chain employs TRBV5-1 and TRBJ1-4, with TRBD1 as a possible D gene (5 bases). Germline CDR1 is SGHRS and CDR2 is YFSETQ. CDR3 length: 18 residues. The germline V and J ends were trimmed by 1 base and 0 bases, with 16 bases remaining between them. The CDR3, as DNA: TGCGCCAGCAGCTTGTCTTCGGGGACCTACACAACTAATGAAAAACTGTTTTTT. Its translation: CASSLSSGTYTTNEKLFF.

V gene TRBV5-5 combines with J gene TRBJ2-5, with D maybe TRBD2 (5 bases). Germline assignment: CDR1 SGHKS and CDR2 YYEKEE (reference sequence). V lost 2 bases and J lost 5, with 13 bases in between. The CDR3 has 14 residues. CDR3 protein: CASSFGVYGETQYF. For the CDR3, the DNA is TGTGCCAGCAGCTTCGGGGTGTATGGGGAGACCCAGTACTTC.

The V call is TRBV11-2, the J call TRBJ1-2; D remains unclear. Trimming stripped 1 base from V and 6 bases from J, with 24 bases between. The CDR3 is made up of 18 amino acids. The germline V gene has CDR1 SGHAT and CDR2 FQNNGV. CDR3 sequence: CASSLVPRTGRPIDGYTF. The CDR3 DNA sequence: TGTGCCAGCAGCTTAGTCCCCCGGACCGGGAGGCCTATCGATGGCTACACCTTC.

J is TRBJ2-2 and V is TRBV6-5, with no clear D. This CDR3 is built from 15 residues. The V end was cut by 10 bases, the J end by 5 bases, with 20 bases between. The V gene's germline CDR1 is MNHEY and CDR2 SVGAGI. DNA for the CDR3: TGTGCCACGAAAGCACTGAGCGAAACTACCGGGGAGCTGTTTTTT. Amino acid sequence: CATKALSETTGELFF.

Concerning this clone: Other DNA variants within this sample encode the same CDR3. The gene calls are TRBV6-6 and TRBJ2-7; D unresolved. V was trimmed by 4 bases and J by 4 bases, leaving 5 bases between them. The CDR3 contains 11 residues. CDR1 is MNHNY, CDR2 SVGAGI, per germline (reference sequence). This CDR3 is CASSSVYEQYF. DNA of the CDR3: TGTGCCAGCAGTTCTGTATACGAGCAGTACTTC.

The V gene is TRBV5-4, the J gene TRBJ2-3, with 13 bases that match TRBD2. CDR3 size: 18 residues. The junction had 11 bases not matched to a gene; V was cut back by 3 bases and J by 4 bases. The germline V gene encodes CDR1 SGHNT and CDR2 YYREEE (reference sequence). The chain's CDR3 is CASSSGTSGILIADTQYF. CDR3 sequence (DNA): TGTGCCAGCAGCTCCGGGACTAGCGGGATTTTAATCGCAGATACGCAGTATTTT.

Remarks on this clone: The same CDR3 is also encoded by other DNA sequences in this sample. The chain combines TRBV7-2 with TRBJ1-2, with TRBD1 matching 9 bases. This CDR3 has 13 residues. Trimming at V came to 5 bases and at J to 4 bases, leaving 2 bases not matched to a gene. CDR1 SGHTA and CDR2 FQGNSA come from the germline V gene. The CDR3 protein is CASSPDRGYGYTF. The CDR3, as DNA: TGTGCCAGCAGCCCGGACAGGGGCTATGGCTACACCTTC. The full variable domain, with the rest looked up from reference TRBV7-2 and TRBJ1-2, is GAGVSQSPSNKVTEKGKDVELRCDPISGHTALYWYRQSLGQGLEFLIYFQGNSAPDKSGLPSDRFSAERTGGSVSTLTIQRTQQEDSAVYLCASSPDRGYGYTFGSGTRLTVV.

CDR3 DNA: TGTGCCAGTAGTATGGCCCGAGCGTCAGCCTACTACGAGCAGTACTTC. Translation gives CASSMARASAYYEQYF. The chain carries TRBV19 and TRBJ2-7; no firm D call. Deletions cut 3 bases from V and 3 bases from J, with 18 bases between. The CDR3 loop spans 16 amino acids. Germline lookup yields CDR1 LNHDA and CDR2 SQIVND (reference sequence).

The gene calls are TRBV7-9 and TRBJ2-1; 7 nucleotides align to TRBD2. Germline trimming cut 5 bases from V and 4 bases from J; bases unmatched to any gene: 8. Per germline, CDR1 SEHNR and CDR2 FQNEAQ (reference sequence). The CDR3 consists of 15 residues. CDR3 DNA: TGTGCCAGCAGCCCCGATCCTAGCGGATACAATGAGCAGTTCTTC. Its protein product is CASSPDPSGYNEQFF.

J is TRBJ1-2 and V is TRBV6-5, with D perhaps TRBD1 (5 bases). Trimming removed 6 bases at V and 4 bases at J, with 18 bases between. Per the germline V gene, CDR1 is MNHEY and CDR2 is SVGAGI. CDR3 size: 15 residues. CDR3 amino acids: CASRRDGGSSYGYTF. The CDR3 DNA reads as TGTGCCAGCAGACGCGACGGGGGTTCGAGCTATGGCTACACCTTC.

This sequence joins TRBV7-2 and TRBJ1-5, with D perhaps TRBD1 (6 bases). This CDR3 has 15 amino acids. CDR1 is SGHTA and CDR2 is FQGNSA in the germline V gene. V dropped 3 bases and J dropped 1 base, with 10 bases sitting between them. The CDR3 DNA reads TGTGCCAGCAGCTTTTTGCAGGGGAGCAATCAGCCCCAGCATTTT. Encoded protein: CASSFLQGSNQPQHF.

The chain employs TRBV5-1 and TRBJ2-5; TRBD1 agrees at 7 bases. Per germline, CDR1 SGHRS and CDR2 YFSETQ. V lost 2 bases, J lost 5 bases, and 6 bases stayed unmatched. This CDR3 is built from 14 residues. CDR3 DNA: TGCGCCAGCAGCTTCACCGGGACAGAGGAGACCCAGTACTTC. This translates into CASSFTGTEETQYF.

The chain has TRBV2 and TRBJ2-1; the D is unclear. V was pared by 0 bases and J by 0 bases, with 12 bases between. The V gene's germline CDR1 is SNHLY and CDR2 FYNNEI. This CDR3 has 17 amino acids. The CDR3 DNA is TGTGCCAGCAGTGAAGCGATAGGCATGGGCTCCTACAATGAGCAGTTCTTC. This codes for CASSEAIGMGSYNEQFF. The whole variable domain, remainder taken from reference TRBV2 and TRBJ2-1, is EPEVTQTPSHQVTQMGQEVILRCVPISNHLYFYWYRQILGQKVEFLVSFYNNEISEKSEIFDDQFSVERPDGSNFTLKIRSTKLEDSAMYFCASSEAIGMGSYNEQFFGPGTRLTVL.

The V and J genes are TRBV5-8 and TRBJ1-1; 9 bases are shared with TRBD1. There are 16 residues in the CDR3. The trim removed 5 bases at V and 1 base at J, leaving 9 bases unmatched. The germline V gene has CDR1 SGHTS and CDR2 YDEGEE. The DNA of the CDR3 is TGTGCCAGCAGTTACGATCGACAGGGGGGGAACACTGAAGCTTTCTTT. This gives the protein CASSYDRQGGNTEAFF.

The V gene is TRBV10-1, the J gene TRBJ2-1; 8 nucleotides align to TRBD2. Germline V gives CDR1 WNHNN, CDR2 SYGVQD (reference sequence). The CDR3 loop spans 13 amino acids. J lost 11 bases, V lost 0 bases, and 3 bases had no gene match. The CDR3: CASSESKREKQFF. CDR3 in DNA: TGCGCCAGCAGTGAGTCTAAGCGGGAGAAGCAGTTCTTC.

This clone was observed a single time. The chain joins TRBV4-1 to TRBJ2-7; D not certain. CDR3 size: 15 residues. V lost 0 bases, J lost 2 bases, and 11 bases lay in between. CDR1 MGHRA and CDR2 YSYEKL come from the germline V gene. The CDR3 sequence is CASSQDPSLPYEQYF. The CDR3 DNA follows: TGCGCCAGCAGCCAAGATCCCAGTCTCCCCTACGAGCAGTACTTC.

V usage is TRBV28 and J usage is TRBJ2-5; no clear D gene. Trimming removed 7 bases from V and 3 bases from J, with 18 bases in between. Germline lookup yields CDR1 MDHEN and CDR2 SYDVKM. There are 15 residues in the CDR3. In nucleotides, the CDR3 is TGTGCCAGCACCCTTGGGCCCGCGTTAAAAGAGACCCAGTACTTC. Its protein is CASTLGPALKETQYF. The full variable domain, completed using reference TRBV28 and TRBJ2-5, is DVKVTQSSRYLVKRTGEKVFLECVQDMDHENMFWYRQDPGLGLRLIYFSYDVKMKEKGDIPEGYSVSREKKERFSLILESASTNQTSMYLCASTLGPALKETQYFGPGTRLLVL.

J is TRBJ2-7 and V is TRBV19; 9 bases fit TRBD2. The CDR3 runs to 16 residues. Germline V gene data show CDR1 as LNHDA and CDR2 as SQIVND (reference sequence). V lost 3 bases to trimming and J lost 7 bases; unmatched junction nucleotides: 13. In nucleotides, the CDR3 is TGTGCCAGTAGTATCCTTCTTAGCGGGAGTAGAGGGGAGCAGTACTTC. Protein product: CASSILLSGSRGEQYF.

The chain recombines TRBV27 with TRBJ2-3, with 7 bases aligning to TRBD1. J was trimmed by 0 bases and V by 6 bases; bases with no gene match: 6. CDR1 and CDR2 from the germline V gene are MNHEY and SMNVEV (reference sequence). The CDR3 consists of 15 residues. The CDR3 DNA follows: TGTGCCAGCAGACCGGACAGGATTAGCACAGATACGCAGTATTTT. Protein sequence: CASRPDRISTDTQYF.

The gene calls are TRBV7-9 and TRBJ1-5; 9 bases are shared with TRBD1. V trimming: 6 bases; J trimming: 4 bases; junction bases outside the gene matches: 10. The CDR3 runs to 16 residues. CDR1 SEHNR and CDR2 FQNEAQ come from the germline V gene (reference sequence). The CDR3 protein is CASSQTGGLGNQPQHF. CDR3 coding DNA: TGTGCCAGCAGTCAGACAGGGGGATTGGGGAATCAGCCCCAGCATTTT.

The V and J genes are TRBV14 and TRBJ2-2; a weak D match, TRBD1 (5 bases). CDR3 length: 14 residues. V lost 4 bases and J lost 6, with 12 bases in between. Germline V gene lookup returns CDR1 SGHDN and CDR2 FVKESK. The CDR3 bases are TGTGCCAGCAGCCCACATGGGGCACCCGGGGAGCTGTTTTTT. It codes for CASSPHGAPGELFF.

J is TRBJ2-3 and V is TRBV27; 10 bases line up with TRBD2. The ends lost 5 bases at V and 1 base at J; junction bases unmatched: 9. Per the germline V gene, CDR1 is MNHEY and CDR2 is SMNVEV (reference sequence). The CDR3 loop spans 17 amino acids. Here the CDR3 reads CASSPRRLAGGTDTQYF. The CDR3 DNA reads TGTGCCAGCAGTCCTCGGCGGCTAGCGGGAGGCACAGATACGCAGTATTTT.

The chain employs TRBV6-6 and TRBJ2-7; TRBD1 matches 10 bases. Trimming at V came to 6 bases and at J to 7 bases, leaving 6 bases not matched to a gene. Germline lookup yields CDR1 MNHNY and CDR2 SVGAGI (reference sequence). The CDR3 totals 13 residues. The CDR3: CASRDRGTGEQYF. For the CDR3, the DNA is TGTGCCAGCAGGGACAGGGGGACGGGAGAGCAGTACTTC.

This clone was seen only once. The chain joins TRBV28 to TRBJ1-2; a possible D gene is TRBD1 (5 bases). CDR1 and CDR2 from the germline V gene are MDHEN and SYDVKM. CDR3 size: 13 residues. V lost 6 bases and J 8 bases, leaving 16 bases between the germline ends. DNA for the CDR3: TGTGCCAGCAGACCACCCGGGGGTAGCGGCTACACCTTC. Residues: CASRPPGGSGYTF.

DNA of the CDR3: TGTGCCAGTAGTATTCCCTATGGTGAGCAGTTCTTC. As protein: CASSIPYGEQFF. The J gene is TRBJ2-1, the V gene TRBV19, with D unclear. The CDR3 is 12 residues long. Germline-derived CDR1 and CDR2 are LNHDA and SQIVND (reference sequence). Trimming stripped 3 bases from V and 9 bases from J, with 9 bases between.